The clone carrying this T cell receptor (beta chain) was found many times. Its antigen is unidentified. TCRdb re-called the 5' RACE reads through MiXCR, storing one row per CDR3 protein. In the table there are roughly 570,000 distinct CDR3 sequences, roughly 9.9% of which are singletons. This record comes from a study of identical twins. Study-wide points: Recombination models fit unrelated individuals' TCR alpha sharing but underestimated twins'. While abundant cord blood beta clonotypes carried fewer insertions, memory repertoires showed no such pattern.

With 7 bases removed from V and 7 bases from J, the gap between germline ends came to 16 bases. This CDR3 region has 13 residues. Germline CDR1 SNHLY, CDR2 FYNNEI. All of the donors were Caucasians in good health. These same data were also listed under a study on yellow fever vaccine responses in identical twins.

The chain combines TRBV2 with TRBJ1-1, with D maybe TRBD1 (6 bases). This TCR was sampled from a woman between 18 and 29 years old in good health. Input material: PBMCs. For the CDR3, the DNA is TGTGCCAGCAAGGAACAGGGTAAAGGTGAAGCTTTCTTT. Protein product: CASKEQGKGEAFF.